This T cell receptor beta chain appears in the sequencing data of a study of blood T cell repertoires in COVID-19. Study-level background: From T cells, B-cell-depleted T cells, or PBMCs came the material, which was cDNA or gDNA.

TCRdb keeps only in-frame clones here, not all; method: immunoSEQ multiplex PCR. The table shows some 180,000 clones, with 70% to 90% occurring only once. Germline CDR1 reads GTSNPN; CDR2 reads SVGIG (reference sequence). The CDR3 covers 15 residues. Unmatched junction bases numbered 4, after V lost 4 bases and J lost 1 base. The rearrangement uses TRBV30 and TRBJ2-5, with TRBD2 identical over 12 bases. Sequencing was done on a sample of peripheral blood. The sequence was collected from a man in his fifties or sixties with COVID-19, enrolled during active disease. As DNA, the CDR3 is TGTGCCTGGAATCCTAGCGGGAGGGTCCAAGAGACCCAGTACTTC. As protein: CAWNPSGRVQETQYF.